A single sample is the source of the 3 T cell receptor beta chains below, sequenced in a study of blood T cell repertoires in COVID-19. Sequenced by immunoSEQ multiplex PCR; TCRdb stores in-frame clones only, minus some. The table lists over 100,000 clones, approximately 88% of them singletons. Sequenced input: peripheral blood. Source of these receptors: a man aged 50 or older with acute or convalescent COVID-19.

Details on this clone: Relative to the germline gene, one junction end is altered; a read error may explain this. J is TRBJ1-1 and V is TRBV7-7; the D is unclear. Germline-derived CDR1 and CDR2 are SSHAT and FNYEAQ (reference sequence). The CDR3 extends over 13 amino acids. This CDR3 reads CASSLLEGTEAFF. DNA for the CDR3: TGTGCTAGCAGCTTATTGGAGGGTACTGAAGCTTTCTTT.

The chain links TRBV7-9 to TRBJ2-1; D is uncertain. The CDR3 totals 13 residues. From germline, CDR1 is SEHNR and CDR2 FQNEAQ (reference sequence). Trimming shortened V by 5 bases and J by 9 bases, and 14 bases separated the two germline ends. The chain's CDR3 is CASSPGKPGEQFF. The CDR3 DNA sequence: TGTGCCAGCAGCCCCGGTAAGCCGGGTGAGCAGTTCTTC. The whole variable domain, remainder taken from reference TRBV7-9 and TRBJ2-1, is DTGVSQNPRHKITKRGQNVTFRCDPISEHNRLYWYRQTLGQGPEFLTYFQNEAQLEKSRLLSDRFSAERPKGSFSTLEIQRTEQGDSAMYLCASSPGKPGEQFFGPGTRLTVL.

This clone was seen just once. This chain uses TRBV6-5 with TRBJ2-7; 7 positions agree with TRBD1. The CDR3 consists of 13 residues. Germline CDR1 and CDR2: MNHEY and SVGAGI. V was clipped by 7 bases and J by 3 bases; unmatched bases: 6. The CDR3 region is CASTFGQVYEQYF. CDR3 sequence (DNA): TGTGCCAGCACCTTCGGACAGGTCTACGAGCAGTACTTC.